The 10 T cell receptor beta chains below come from one sample, sequenced in a study of blood T cell repertoires in COVID-19. Data came from immunoSEQ multiplex PCR; TCRdb stores just in-frame clones and leaves some out. The sample yields about 290,000 clones, around four fifths seen once. The sample consisted of peripheral blood. All receptors come from a woman aged 45-65 years with active or convalescent COVID-19.

Regarding this clone: Other DNA sequences of this sample code for an identical CDR3. The chain is built from TRBV15 and TRBJ1-1; D gene unclear. Trimming pared 0 bases from V and 2 bases from J, leaving 10 bases between. Germline V gene lookup returns CDR1 LNHNV and CDR2 YYDKDF (reference sequence). This CDR3 has 15 residues. CDR3 nucleotide sequence: TGTGCCACCAGCAGAGATTTGGCGGGAAACACTGAAGCTTTCTTT. Residues: CATSRDLAGNTEAFF.

The chain carries TRBV12-5 and TRBJ1-5; no clear D. Germline CDR1 is LGHNT and CDR2 is FRNRAP. V was trimmed by 5 bases and J by 0 bases, leaving 11 bases between them. The CDR3 covers 15 residues. CDR3 sequence: CASGPGMNSNQPQHF. CDR3 sequence (DNA): TGTGCTAGTGGTCCCGGGATGAATAGCAATCAGCCCCAGCATTTT.

V is TRBV5-1 and J is TRBJ1-4, with TRBD1 as a possible D gene (5 bases). Trimming pared 3 bases from V and 7 bases from J, leaving 16 bases between. CDR3 length: 15 amino acids. The germline V gene has CDR1 SGHRS and CDR2 YFSETQ. CDR3 bases: TGCGCCAGCAGCTATAACGGGGGATATCGTGAAAAACTGTTTTTT. It codes for CASSYNGGYREKLFF.

The V gene is TRBV24-1, the J gene TRBJ2-2, with 7 bases that match TRBD1. The CDR3 covers 14 residues. The ends lost 9 bases at V and 0 bases at J; junction bases unmatched: 3. Germline CDR1 reads KGHDR; CDR2 reads SFDVKD. Here the CDR3 DNA reads TGTGCCACCCGGGACAGCGCGAACACCGGGGAGCTGTTTTTT. It yields the protein CATRDSANTGELFF.

The V call is TRBV12-5, the J call TRBJ1-1; D unresolved. Germline CDR1 LGHNT, CDR2 FRNRAP. This CDR3 contains 13 residues. The V and J ends lost 1 base and 2 bases respectively, with 5 bases between them. CDR3 sequence (DNA): TGTGCTAGTGGTTTGGGTCCTAACACTGAAGCTTTCTTT. Translating it yields CASGLGPNTEAFF.

The chain recombines TRBV5-4 with TRBJ2-7; 11 positions match TRBD2. The CDR3 loop spans 15 amino acids. The V gene's germline CDR1 is SGHNT and CDR2 YYREEE (reference sequence). With V trimmed by 0 bases and J by 5 bases, 4 bases remained unmatched. The CDR3 sequence is CASSLVAGGPHEQYF. In nucleotides, the CDR3 is TGTGCCAGCAGCTTGGTAGCGGGAGGGCCCCACGAGCAGTACTTC.

The V gene is TRBV2, the J gene TRBJ1-1, with 9 bases identical to TRBD1. The V and J ends lost 8 bases and 1 base, in that order; junction bases with no gene match: 8. This CDR3 is 15 amino acids long. CDR1 is SNHLY, CDR2 FYNNEI, per germline. CDR3 amino acids: CASVLQGAGNTEAFF. For the CDR3, the DNA is TGTGCCAGCGTTCTACAGGGGGCAGGGAACACTGAAGCTTTCTTT.

This chain uses TRBV28 with TRBJ1-5; D is possibly TRBD1 (6 bases). The ends were cut back, 8 bases at V and 4 bases at J, with 15 bases in the middle. The CDR3 runs 14 residues. The germline V gene encodes CDR1 MDHEN and CDR2 SYDVKM. The CDR3 DNA sequence: TGTGCCAGCCGCCGGGGGGGCCGGAATCAGCCCCAGCATTTT. It encodes CASRRGGRNQPQHF.

J is TRBJ1-2 and V is TRBV5-1; maybe TRBD1 (5 bases). Per the germline V gene, CDR1 is SGHRS and CDR2 is YFSETQ. V lost 5 bases and J 8 bases, leaving 22 bases between the germline ends. The CDR3 has 15 amino acids. The CDR3 here is CASRLGGAEARGYTF. The CDR3, as DNA: TGCGCCAGCAGATTAGGAGGGGCAGAAGCGAGGGGCTACACCTTC.

The chain is built from TRBV19 and TRBJ2-2; D possibly corresponds to TRBD2 (5 bases). The CDR3 runs to 16 residues. Trimming pared 6 bases from V and 0 bases from J, leaving 14 bases between. Germline lookup yields CDR1 LNHDA and CDR2 SQIVND (reference sequence). The CDR3 spells CASRARRSSNTGELFF. In DNA, the CDR3 is TGTGCCAGTAGGGCACGGAGGTCCTCGAACACCGGGGAGCTGTTTTTT.